This TCR beta chain was observed in a study of cytotoxic CD8 clonotypes in ibrutinib-treated CLL. This clone came up a few times. From germline, CDR1 is MNHNS and CDR2 SASEGT. With 5 bases clipped from V and 4 bases from J, the junction kept 8 bases outside the gene matches. The CDR3 consists of 15 residues. Clones were sequenced by immunoSEQ multiplex PCR, and TCRdb holds only the in-frame ones, with some missing. The table lists 20,000 to 30,000 clones, 65% to 80% of them singletons. This chain links TRBV6-1 with TRBJ1-5; 7 nucleotides align to TRBD1. Sequenced here: PBMCs, sampled after 12 months of ibrutinib treatment. This TCR was sampled from a human donor with chronic lymphocytic leukemia. For the CDR3, the DNA is TGTGCCAGCAGTCCCCGGACAGGAACAAATCAGCCCCAGCATTTT. Its protein is CASSPRTGTNQPQHF.